Listed below are T cell receptor beta chains from one sample, sequenced in a study of TIL therapy for anti-PD-1-resistant metastatic lung cancer. Clones were sequenced by immunoSEQ multiplex PCR, and TCRdb holds only the in-frame ones, with some missing. This sample has fewer than 65,000 clones; roughly four fifths occur once, and the top ten carry less than 3.5%. Here the sequenced sample was blood, taken at baseline. The receptor source for this set is a person aged 25-79 years with non-small cell lung cancer. Each CDR3 is given with its conserved first and last residue. The D gene is left open where the match is weak. Expanded clones get a size class; other rows say once, few or many, or leave the size out.

v_call	clone_size	d_call	j_call	cdr3_nt	cdr3_aa
TRBV19	NA	TRBD1	TRBJ2-1	TGTGCCAGTAGTATGGGACAGGATTACAATGAGCAGTTCTTC	CASSMGQDYNEQFF
TRBV27	NA	TRBD2	TRBJ2-7	TGTGCCAGCAGTTTTCGGCCTAGCGGGTTTCTCTACGAGCAGTACTTC	CASSFRPSGFLYEQYF
TRBV6-5	NA	TRBD2	TRBJ2-7	TGTGCCAGCAGTTCCCCCTTAGCCGGGGGGGAGCAGTACTTC	CASSSPLAGGEQYF
TRBV18	NA	NA	TRBJ2-2	TGTGCCAGCTCACCAGCACTACTGAACACCGGGGAGCTGTTTTTT	CASSPALLNTGELFF
TRBV5-6	once	NA	TRBJ1-4	TGTGCCAGCATCCAAGAGGGAGGCCAGGAAAAACTGTTTTTT	CASIQEGGQEKLFF
TRBV7-2	NA	TRBD1	TRBJ1-2	TGTGCCAGCAGCTTTGGACGACAGGGCCACTATGGCTACACCTTC	CASSFGRQGHYGYTF
TRBV7-3	NA	NA	TRBJ2-1	TGTGCCAGCAGCTTACTTCAGGGCGATGAGCAGTTCTTC	CASSLLQGDEQFF
TRBV24-1	NA	NA	TRBJ1-4	TGTGCCACCAGTGAAGGCAGACTTTCAACTAATGAAAAACTGTTTTTT	CATSEGRLSTNEKLFF
TRBV12-3/TRBV12-4	NA	NA	TRBJ1-2	TGTGCCAGCAGCCTAGAGACAGGCTATGGCTACACCTTC	CASSLETGYGYTF
TRBV4-1	NA	NA	TRBJ2-3	TGCGCCAGCAGCAACTGGGAGCGGGGCACAGATACGCAGTATTTT	CASSNWERGTDTQYF
TRBV5-4	once	TRBD1	TRBJ1-2	TGTGCCAGCAGTCCCGGGGGACAGGGGGCGTTCTATGGCTACACCTTC	CASSPGGQGAFYGYTF
TRBV9	once	NA	TRBJ1-2	TGTGCCAGCAGCGTAGGCACCTGGAGGGACATTGAGGATGGCTACACCTTC	CASSVGTWRDIEDGYTF
TRBV15	NA	NA	TRBJ2-1	TGTGCCACCAGCAGAGCACGGGGTAATGAGCAGTTCTTC	CATSRARGNEQFF
TRBV7-2	few	NA	TRBJ2-7	TGTGCCAGCAGCTCGACCCTATCCTACGAGCAGTACTTC	CASSSTLSYEQYF
TRBV30	NA	NA	TRBJ1-4	TGTGCCTGGGGGGGACGGTTTGAAAAACTGTTTTTT	CAWGGRFEKLFF
TRBV2	few	TRBD2	TRBJ2-2	TGTGCCAGCAGTGAATTAGGACTAGCGCGCAACACGAACACCGGGGAGCTGTTTTTT	CASSELGLARNTNTGELFF
TRBV6-5	once	NA	TRBJ1-3	TGTGCCAGCTCGAAGTTGAACACCATATATTTT	CASSKLNTIYF
TRBV11-3	few	NA	TRBJ1-1	TGTGCCAGCAGCTCCTGGGGGGGGAGAGCTTTCTTT	CASSSWGGRAFF
TRBV7-9	NA	TRBD2	TRBJ2-2	TGTGCCAGCAGCTCGGGACTAGTGGTCGGGGAGCTGTTTTTT	CASSSGLVVGELFF
TRBV28	NA	NA	TRBJ2-7	TGTGCCAGCAGGGGATTCTACTACGAGCAGTACTTC	CASRGFYYEQYF
TRBV30	NA	TRBD2	TRBJ2-7	TGTGCCTGGAATTGGGCGGGAGCCTACGAGCAGTACTTC	CAWNWAGAYEQYF
TRBV2	NA	NA	TRBJ2-1	TGTGCCAGCATCCAAACCCTGGGGAGTTTTCCCTACAATGAGCAGTTCTTC	CASIQTLGSFPYNEQFF
TRBV18	NA	NA	TRBJ1-1	TGTGCCAGCTCACCCGACACACCCGGGGGAGCTTTCTTT	CASSPDTPGGAFF
TRBV9	NA	NA	TRBJ2-7	TGTGCCAGCAGCGTAGCTTCGAGGCCCACTGATGAGCAGTACTTC	CASSVASRPTDEQYF
TRBV7-2	NA	NA	TRBJ1-4	TGTGCCAGCAGCCTGGTGCGGGGTACAACTAATGAAAAACTGTTTTTT	CASSLVRGTTNEKLFF
TRBV3-1/TRBV3-2	once	NA	TRBJ2-1	TGTGCCAGCCGACGGGGGAACAATGAGCAGTTCTTC	CASRRGNNEQFF
TRBV4-3	NA	NA	TRBJ2-2	TGCGCCAGCAGCCAAGGTTGGGCGGAGGCGAACACCGGGGAGCTGTTTTTT	CASSQGWAEANTGELFF
TRBV6-1	once	NA	TRBJ2-5	TGTGCCAGCAGTGAACAAAGGCCAGAGACCCAGTACTTC	CASSEQRPETQYF
TRBV19	once	TRBD1	TRBJ2-2	TGTGCCAGTAGTATCTACCGGGACAGGGGCACCGGGGAGCTGTTTTTT	CASSIYRDRGTGELFF
TRBV3-1/TRBV3-2	NA	TRBD1	TRBJ2-5	TGTGCCAGCAGCCAGTCAGGGGGAGTTCGAGAGACCCAGTACTTC	CASSQSGGVRETQYF
TRBV7-8	NA	NA	TRBJ1-3	TGTGCCAGCAGCTTACGGGGATCTGGAAACACCATATATTTT	CASSLRGSGNTIYF
TRBV7-2	NA	NA	TRBJ2-5	TGTGCCAGCAGCTTAGTCACTGTTGAGACCCAGTACTTC	CASSLVTVETQYF
TRBV27	NA	NA	TRBJ1-2	TGTGCCAGCAGTTCTCATTCTGGGGGTGGCGGCTACACCTTC	CASSSHSGGGGYTF
TRBV4-2	once	TRBD2	TRBJ2-1	TGTGCCAGCAGCCGGACTGGAGCGGGAGGTATAAATGAGCAGTTCTTC	CASSRTGAGGINEQFF
TRBV6-2/TRBV6-3	NA	TRBD1	TRBJ2-7	TGTGCCAGCAGCCGACTCGGACAGGTGACCTACGAGCAGTACTTC	CASSRLGQVTYEQYF
TRBV4-1	NA	TRBD2	TRBJ2-1	TGCGCCCGCAGCCGTCTCGGTTCTATAGCGGGGGGGCGAGAGCAGTTCTTC	CARSRLGSIAGGREQFF
TRBV11-2	once	TRBD2	TRBJ2-7	TGTGCCAGCAGATTTAGCGGGGGCTCCTACGAGCAGTACTTC	CASRFSGGSYEQYF
TRBV12-3/TRBV12-4	NA	NA	TRBJ1-2	TGTGCCAGCAGTTTCGGGGCCTTGTGCACCTTC	CASSFGALCTF
TRBV6-5	NA	TRBD1	TRBJ1-2	TGTGCCAGCAGTTCCTCGACAGGGGACTATGGCTACACCTTC	CASSSSTGDYGYTF
TRBV11-3	NA	NA	TRBJ2-2	TGTGCCAGCAGCTCCGCAGGGAACACCGGGGAGCTGTTTTTT	CASSSAGNTGELFF
TRBV7-2	NA	NA	TRBJ2-5	TGTGCCAGCAGCACCCAGGGGGGGATGGGGCAAGAGACCCAGTACTTC	CASSTQGGMGQETQYF
TRBV6-6	NA	NA	TRBJ1-3	TGTGCCAGCAGATTGAGACCCGGAAACACCATATATTTT	CASRLRPGNTIYF
TRBV3-1/TRBV3-2	NA	TRBD2	TRBJ2-1	TGTGCCAGCAGCCAAGGGACTAGCGGAAATGAGCAGTTCTTC	CASSQGTSGNEQFF
TRBV5-6	NA	NA	TRBJ2-1	TGTGCCAGCAGCTTTCAAACGAGTTCCTACAATGAGCAGTTCTTC	CASSFQTSSYNEQFF
TRBV7-9	NA	NA	TRBJ2-2	TGTGCCAGCAGCTTATATCGGCCCACCGGGGAGCTGTTTTTT	CASSLYRPTGELFF
TRBV7-3	NA	NA	TRBJ2-1	TGTGCCAGCAGCCGGGGGCAGGGGGCCTACAATGAGCAGTTCTTC	CASSRGQGAYNEQFF
TRBV29-1	once	NA	TRBJ2-7	TGCAGCGTTGTGACAACGGACTCCTACGAGCAGTACTTC	CSVVTTDSYEQYF
TRBV12-2	NA	NA	TRBJ2-7	TGTGCAAGTCTCAAACCGGGACTTTCCTACGAGCAGTACTTC	CASLKPGLSYEQYF
TRBV4-2	NA	TRBD2	TRBJ2-7	TGTGCCAGCAGCCAACCTAGCGGGGGGTCCTACGAGCAGTACTTC	CASSQPSGGSYEQYF
TRBV6-6	few	NA	TRBJ1-4	TGTGCCAGCAGGCGGAGTCTTGCAACTAATGAAAAACTGTTTTTT	CASRRSLATNEKLFF
TRBV3-1/TRBV3-2	NA	TRBD2	TRBJ2-5	TGTGCCAGCAGCCTCAGGGGATATAGCGGGGGAGAGACCCAGTACTTC	CASSLRGYSGGETQYF
TRBV2	few	TRBD1	TRBJ1-5	TGTGCCAGCTCTACAGGGGGCTGGAATCAGCCCCAGCATTTT	CASSTGGWNQPQHF
TRBV7-2	NA	NA	TRBJ1-2	TGTGCCAGCAGCTTAGCGGCCGCCCAAAGGACGTATGGCTACACCTTC	CASSLAAAQRTYGYTF